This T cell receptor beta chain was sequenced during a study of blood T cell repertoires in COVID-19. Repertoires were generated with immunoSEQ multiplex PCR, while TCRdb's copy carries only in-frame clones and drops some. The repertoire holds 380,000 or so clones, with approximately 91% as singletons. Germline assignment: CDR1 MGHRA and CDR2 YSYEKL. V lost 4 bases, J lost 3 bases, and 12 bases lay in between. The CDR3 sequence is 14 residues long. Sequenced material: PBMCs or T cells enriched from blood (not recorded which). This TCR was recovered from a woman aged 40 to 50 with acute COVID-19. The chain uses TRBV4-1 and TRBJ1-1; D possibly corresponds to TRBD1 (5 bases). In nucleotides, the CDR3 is TGCGCCAGCAGCCGGGGCGGGGGGGACACTGAAGCTTTCTTT. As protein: CASSRGGGDTEAFF.